A single sample gave rise to the 21 T cell receptor beta chains below, sequenced in a study of blood T cell repertoires in COVID-19. Libraries were prepared by immunoSEQ multiplex PCR; TCRdb keeps only in-frame clonotypes and omits some of them. This table holds over 120,000 clones, roughly four fifths found once. The source material was PBMCs or T cells enriched from blood (not recorded which). The receptors originated from a man over 45 who had recovered from COVID-19.

This chain uses TRBV7-3 with TRBJ2-1; D is ambiguous. V was pared by 0 bases and J by 0 bases, with 9 bases between. Germline CDR1 SGHTA, CDR2 FQGTGA. The CDR3 consists of 16 residues. The DNA for the CDR3 is TGTGCCAGCAGCTTAACAGTCCGGAGCTCCTACAATGAGCAGTTCTTC. It encodes CASSLTVRSSYNEQFF.

The chain recombines TRBV5-6 with TRBJ2-1; 10 bases agree with TRBD2. The trim removed 5 bases at V and 6 bases at J, leaving 5 bases unmatched. The CDR3 runs to 14 residues. Germline V gives CDR1 SGHDT, CDR2 YYEEEE. The CDR3 reads CASRLAGRANEQFF. The CDR3 DNA reads as TGTGCCAGCAGACTAGCGGGGCGGGCCAATGAGCAGTTCTTC.

The chain employs TRBV12-3 or TRBV12-4 and TRBJ1-6, with D perhaps TRBD1 (5 bases). This CDR3 spans 12 amino acids. Trimming took off 6 bases at V and 11 bases at J, with 11 bases between the two ends. The CDR3 is CASRPGNAPLHF. The CDR3 nucleotides read TGTGCCAGCAGGCCAGGGAACGCACCCCTCCACTTT.

This sequence joins TRBV19 and TRBJ1-2; D possibly corresponds to TRBD1 (5 bases). V was pared by 5 bases and J by 5 bases, with 12 bases between. Germline V gives CDR1 LNHDA, CDR2 SQIVND (reference sequence). CDR3 size: 13 residues. This CDR3 reads CASSAGRRYGYTF. CDR3 in DNA: TGTGCCAGTAGTGCGGGGCGTAGGTATGGCTACACCTTC.

The chain joins TRBV27 to TRBJ1-6; possible D gene TRBD1, 5 bases. Germline CDR1 and CDR2: MNHEY and SMNVEV (reference sequence). Trimming removed 6 bases at V and 0 bases at J, with 15 bases between. The CDR3 is made up of 17 amino acids. The chain's CDR3 is CASSPQGMSSYNSPLHF. CDR3 nucleotide sequence: TGTGCCAGCAGCCCCCAGGGTATGAGCTCCTATAATTCACCCCTCCACTTT.

The chain has TRBV4-3 and TRBJ1-2; TRBD1 matches 8 bases. The CDR3 totals 14 residues. The V and J ends lost 1 base and 6 bases, in that order; junction bases with no gene match: 4. CDR1 LGHNA and CDR2 YSLEER come from the germline V gene. CDR3 residues: CASSQAYRGDGYTF. In DNA, the CDR3 is TGCGCCAGCAGCCAAGCCTACAGGGGGGATGGCTACACCTTC.

The sample holds one count of this clone. J is TRBJ2-3 and V is TRBV11-3, with D uncertain. V was trimmed by 1 base and J by 0 bases, leaving 5 bases between them. The CDR3 length is 14 residues. CDR1 is SGHNT, CDR2 YENEEA, per germline. The CDR3 DNA follows: TGTGCCAGCAGCTTAGGGCAGAGCACAGATACGCAGTATTTT. As protein: CASSLGQSTDTQYF.

The V call is TRBV27, the J call TRBJ2-5; 9 positions match TRBD2. This CDR3 is 16 amino acids long. V lost 4 bases and J lost 5; bases outside the gene matches: 11. Germline V gene data show CDR1 as MNHEY and CDR2 as SMNVEV (reference sequence). CDR3 coding DNA: TGTGCCAGCAGTTCTCAAAATCGGGCGGGGGGGGAGACCCAGTACTTC. Its translation is CASSSQNRAGGETQYF.

The V and J genes are TRBV6-2 or TRBV6-3 and TRBJ1-5, with 10 nucleotides matching TRBD1. V was clipped by 4 bases and J by 1 base; unmatched bases: 4. The germline gives CDR1 MNHEY, CDR2 SVGEGT. The CDR3 has 16 amino acids. CDR3 region: CASSSDRGPSNQPQHF. The CDR3 nucleotides are TGTGCCAGCAGTTCCGACAGGGGGCCCAGCAATCAGCCCCAGCATTTT.

V and J are TRBV28 and TRBJ1-2, with no clear D. The CDR3 is 11 amino acids. V shed 6 bases and J shed 8 bases, with 10 bases lying between them. Germline CDR1 is MDHEN and CDR2 is SYDVKM. The CDR3 loop reads CASSHSGGYTF. CDR3 sequence (DNA): TGTGCCAGCAGCCACAGTGGCGGCTACACCTTC.

This clone was picked up one time. The chain employs TRBV3-1 (or the pseudogene TRBV3-2) and TRBJ1-6; tentative D call: TRBD1 (5 bases). V was cut by 1 base and J by 8 bases, with 12 bases left in between. This CDR3 has 15 residues. Germline CDR1 reads LGHDT; CDR2 reads YNNKEL (reference sequence). The CDR3 DNA reads as TGTGCCAGCAGCCAAGCAAGGGGTTTTGATTCACCCCTCCACTTT. It translates to CASSQARGFDSPLHF.

This clone was counted between two and nine times. CDR3 sequence: CASSLYSPRDTEAFF. The CDR3 DNA reads TGTGCCAGCAGCTTGTACTCCCCGCGGGACACTGAAGCTTTCTTT. The chain joins TRBV5-6 to TRBJ1-1; D remains unclear. The CDR3 loop spans 15 amino acids. V was clipped by 1 base and J by 3 bases, with 13 bases between them. Germline CDR1 is SGHDT and CDR2 is YYEEEE.

The chain has TRBV28 and TRBJ1-2; TRBD1 matches 8 bases. CDR1 and CDR2 (germline): MDHEN, SYDVKM. The trim removed 6 bases at V and 7 bases at J, leaving 7 bases unmatched. This CDR3 spans 13 amino acids. The DNA for the CDR3 is TGTGCCAGCAGAACAGGGGGTGGCAGTGGCTACACCTTC. It translates to CASRTGGGSGYTF.

This clone was found a few times. Other nucleotide sequences in the sample specify the same CDR3. This chain links TRBV12-3 or TRBV12-4 with TRBJ1-1; D not resolved. The CDR3 is made up of 13 amino acids. Trimming left V 3 bases short and J 1 base short, with 6 bases between. CDR3 sequence (DNA): TGTGCCAGCAGTTTGACGGGGAACACTGAAGCTTTCTTT. Translating gives CASSLTGNTEAFF.

The chain combines TRBV20-1 with TRBJ1-2, with D tentatively TRBD1 (6 bases). The CDR3 covers 14 residues. Germline lookup yields CDR1 DFQATT and CDR2 SNEGSKA (reference sequence). V gave up 3 bases and J gave up 3 bases, with 14 bases separating them. CDR3 coding DNA: TGCAGTGCTAGTAAGGATGGGGGCTACTATGGCTACACCTTC. Translated: CSASKDGGYYGYTF.

The gene calls are TRBV10-2 and TRBJ2-5; 9 bases line up with TRBD1. Per the germline V gene, CDR1 is WSHSY and CDR2 is SAAADI. With 5 bases clipped from V and 2 bases from J, the junction kept 3 bases outside the gene matches. The CDR3 has 14 amino acids. Here the CDR3 DNA reads TGCGCCAGCAGTAGGGGACAGGGACAAGAGACCCAGTACTTC. It encodes CASSRGQGQETQYF.

V usage is TRBV11-2 and J usage is TRBJ2-1; a weak D match, TRBD2 (5 bases). CDR3 length: 15 amino acids. Germline CDR1 SGHAT, CDR2 FQNNGV. The ends were cut back, 5 bases at V and 0 bases at J, with 11 bases in the middle. The CDR3 nucleotides read TGTGCCAGCAGCCGTAACGGGGTCTCCTACAATGAGCAGTTCTTC. This gives the protein CASSRNGVSYNEQFF.

The chain joins TRBV5-4 to TRBJ1-2, with TRBD1 as a possible D gene (5 bases). V gave up 4 bases and J gave up 2 bases, with 12 bases separating them. Per germline, CDR1 SGHNT and CDR2 YYREEE (reference sequence). This CDR3 is built from 14 residues. In DNA, the CDR3 is TGTGCCAGCAGCGATCCGACAGCCAACTATGGCTACACCTTC. Amino acids: CASSDPTANYGYTF. Combining the CDR3 with reference TRBV5-4 and TRBJ1-2 gives the whole variable domain ETGVTQSPTHLIKTRGQQVTLRCSSQSGHNTVSWYQQALGQGPQFIFQYYREEENGRGNFPPRFSGLQFPNYSSELNVNALELDDSALYLCASSDPTANYGYTFGSGTRLTVV.

The V gene is TRBV7-2, the J gene TRBJ2-5, with TRBD2 as a possible D gene (6 bases). The CDR3 totals 15 residues. The V end was cut by 3 bases, the J end by 3 bases, with 14 bases between. Germline V gene lookup returns CDR1 SGHTA and CDR2 FQGNSA. CDR3 sequence (DNA): TGTGCCAGCAGCTTTTGGGGAGGCGGAGAAGAGACCCAGTACTTC. It codes for CASSFWGGGEETQYF.

This clone was observed once. CDR3 DNA sequence: TGCGCCAGCAGCGAGACGGGGTTAGGGTATGGCTACACCTTC. Residues: CASSETGLGYGYTF. The rearrangement links TRBV4-1 to TRBJ1-2; the D is unclear. Germline CDR1 and CDR2: MGHRA and YSYEKL. Trimming shortened V by 5 bases and J by 5 bases, and 15 bases separated the two germline ends. This CDR3 spans 14 amino acids.

The gene calls are TRBV19 and TRBJ2-7; TRBD1 might be the D (6 bases). V lost 1 base to trimming and J lost 6 bases, with 16 bases between them. This CDR3 contains 15 residues. Germline V CDR1 and CDR2: LNHDA, SQIVND (reference sequence). DNA for the CDR3: TGTGCCAGTAGTATAGGGGGGCCACGCAGGTCCGAGCAGTACTTC. Translating it yields CASSIGGPRRSEQYF.